This is a list of T cell receptor beta chains from one sample in a study of blood T cell repertoires in COVID-19. Profiling relied on immunoSEQ multiplex PCR, and the TCRdb table lists in-frame clones only, not all of them. The repertoire holds 240,000 or so clones, with roughly 87% as singletons. Specimen: peripheral blood. The receptors shown here come from a man aged 55 to 70 who had recovered from COVID-19. CDR3s include the opening cysteine and the closing phenylalanine or tryptophan. The D gene is left open where the match is weak. Some rows mark clone size as missing; the rest say once, few, many or name a class of expanded clone.

DNA: TGTGCCAGCAGCACCAGGGGGTACAACACAGATACGCAGTATTTT
CDR3: CASSTRGYNTDTQYF
V: TRBV5-8
D: TRBD1
size: -
J: TRBJ2-3

DNA: TGTGCCAGTAGTATGGACAGGGACTACTATGGCTACACCTTC
CDR3: CASSMDRDYYGYTF
V: TRBV19
D: TRBD1
size: -
J: TRBJ1-2

DNA: TGTGCCAGTAATTGGGGCAGCAATCAGCCCCAGCATTTT
CDR3: CASNWGSNQPQHF
V: TRBV19
D: -
size: -
J: TRBJ1-5

DNA: TGTGCCAGCAGCTTAGGCGGGACTTCGTACAATGAGCAGTTCTTC
CDR3: CASSLGGTSYNEQFF
V: TRBV7-2
D: -
size: -
J: TRBJ2-1

DNA: TGTGCCACCAGTGCCGGGAACACAGATACGCAGTATTTT
CDR3: CATSAGNTDTQYF
V: TRBV24-1
D: -
size: -
J: TRBJ2-3

DNA: TGCGCCAGCAGTGGGCCGTTTGGAGGGACTAGCGACACGCAGTATTTT
CDR3: CASSGPFGGTSDTQYF
V: TRBV10-1
D: TRBD2
size: -
J: TRBJ2-3

DNA: TGTGCCAGCAGAAGGCGGGGGGGTATGACAGATACGCAGTATTTT
CDR3: CASRRRGGMTDTQYF
V: TRBV27
D: TRBD2
size: -
J: TRBJ2-3

DNA: TGTGCCAGCAGCCTACAGGGGAATGAAAAACTGTTTTTT
CDR3: CASSLQGNEKLFF
V: TRBV7-8
D: TRBD1
size: -
J: TRBJ1-4

DNA: TGTGCCAGCAGCCTACGCAGGGAAATAAGGGGCTACACCTTC
CDR3: CASSLRREIRGYTF
V: TRBV7-8
D: -
size: once
J: TRBJ1-2

DNA: TGCGCCAGCAGCACTAGCGGTCTAGGACCCTACTACGAGCAGTACTTC
CDR3: CASSTSGLGPYYEQYF
V: TRBV5-1
D: TRBD2
size: -
J: TRBJ2-7

DNA: TGTGCCAGTAGAAAGACAGGGCGGGACTATGGCTACACCTTC
CDR3: CASRKTGRDYGYTF
V: TRBV19
D: TRBD1
size: -
J: TRBJ1-2

DNA: TGCGCCAGCAGCAAACCACCGGGACAGGGGTCCACTGAAGCTTTCTTT
CDR3: CASSKPPGQGSTEAFF
V: TRBV5-1
D: TRBD1
size: -
J: TRBJ1-1

DNA: TGCAGCGCCCTACCGGGGGGGGGCAGGGACACTGAAGCTTTCTTT
CDR3: CSALPGGGRDTEAFF
V: TRBV29-1
D: -
size: -
J: TRBJ1-1

DNA: TGTGCCAGCAGCCCGGGGTCGACTTCGTCTGGGGCCAACGTCCTGACTTTC
CDR3: CASSPGSTSSGANVLTF
V: TRBV3-1/TRBV3-2
D: -
size: -
J: TRBJ2-6

DNA: TGTGCCACCAGTTGGGGCCCGAATCGGGATACGCAGTATTTT
CDR3: CATSWGPNRDTQYF
V: TRBV24-1
D: -
size: -
J: TRBJ2-3

DNA: TGTGCCAGCAGTCCCCAGGGACTCAGCACAGATACGCAGTATTTT
CDR3: CASSPQGLSTDTQYF
V: TRBV6-5
D: -
size: -
J: TRBJ2-3

DNA: TGTGCCTGGGGACGGACAACCTACGAGCAGTACTTC
CDR3: CAWGRTTYEQYF
V: TRBV30
D: -
size: -
J: TRBJ2-7

DNA: TGTGCCAGCAGCCAAGAAGGATTTGGACTAGCGGGGGGGCTTTATGGGGAGCTGTTTTTT
CDR3: CASSQEGFGLAGGLYGELFF
V: TRBV4-2
D: TRBD2
size: -
J: TRBJ2-2

DNA: TGTGCCAGCAGCCTCGACAGGGGAAGATCACCCCTCCACTTT
CDR3: CASSLDRGRSPLHF
V: TRBV5-8
D: TRBD1
size: -
J: TRBJ1-6

DNA: TGTGCCAGCAGTTCCGTTGGTGAGTCGGGAAACATTCAGTACTTC
CDR3: CASSSVGESGNIQYF
V: TRBV28
D: -
size: -
J: TRBJ2-4

DNA: TGTGCCAGCAGCAGGGGCCAACAGAACTATGGCTACACCTTC
CDR3: CASSRGQQNYGYTF
V: TRBV6-5
D: -
size: -
J: TRBJ1-2

DNA: TGTGCCACCAGTTTAAGCGGGGGAAGCTACGAGCAGTACTTC
CDR3: CATSLSGGSYEQYF
V: TRBV24-1
D: TRBD2
size: -
J: TRBJ2-7

DNA: TGTGCTAGTGGTTTGGTATTGTCGGGAAATCAGCCCCAGCATTTT
CDR3: CASGLVLSGNQPQHF
V: TRBV12-5
D: -
size: -
J: TRBJ1-5

DNA: TGTGCCAGCAGCTTTCTGGGGAGCCGGGAGAATAATTCACCCCTCCACTTT
CDR3: CASSFLGSRENNSPLHF
V: TRBV7-9
D: -
size: -
J: TRBJ1-6

DNA: TGTGCCAGCAGCGAGCAGGACATATTCCATGAGCAGTTCTTC
CDR3: CASSEQDIFHEQFF
V: TRBV9
D: -
size: -
J: TRBJ2-1